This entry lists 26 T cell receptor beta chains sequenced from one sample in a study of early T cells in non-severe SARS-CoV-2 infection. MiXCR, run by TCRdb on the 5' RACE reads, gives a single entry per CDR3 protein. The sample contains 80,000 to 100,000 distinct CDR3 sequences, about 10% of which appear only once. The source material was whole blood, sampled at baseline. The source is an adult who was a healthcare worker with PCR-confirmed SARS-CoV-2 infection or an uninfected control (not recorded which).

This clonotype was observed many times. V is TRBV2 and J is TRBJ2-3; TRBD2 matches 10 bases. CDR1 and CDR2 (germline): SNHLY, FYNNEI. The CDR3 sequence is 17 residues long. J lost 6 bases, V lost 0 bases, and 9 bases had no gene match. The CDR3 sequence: CASSEAVLAGVGDTQYF. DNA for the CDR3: TGTGCCAGCAGTGAAGCGGTCCTAGCGGGGGTGGGGGATACGCAGTATTTT.

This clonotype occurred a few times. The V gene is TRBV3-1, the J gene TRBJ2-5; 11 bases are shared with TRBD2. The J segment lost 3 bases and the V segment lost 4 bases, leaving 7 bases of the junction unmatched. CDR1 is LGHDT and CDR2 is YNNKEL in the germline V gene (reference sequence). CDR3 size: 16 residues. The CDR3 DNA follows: TGTGCCAGCAGCCCAGACGTGGGACTAGCGGAAGAGACCCAGTACTTC. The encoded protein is CASSPDVGLAEETQYF.

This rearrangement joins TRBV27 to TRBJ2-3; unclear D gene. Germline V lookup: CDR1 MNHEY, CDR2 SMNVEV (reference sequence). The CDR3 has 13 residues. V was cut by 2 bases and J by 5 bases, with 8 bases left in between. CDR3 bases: TGTGCCAGCAGTTTAGTGGGCGGAGATACGCAGTATTTT. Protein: CASSLVGGDTQYF.

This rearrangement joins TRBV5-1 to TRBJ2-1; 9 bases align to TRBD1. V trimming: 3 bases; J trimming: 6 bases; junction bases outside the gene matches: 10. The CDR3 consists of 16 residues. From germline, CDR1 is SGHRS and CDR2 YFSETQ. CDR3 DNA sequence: TGCGCCAGCAGCTCTTCTAGGACAGGGGAAATCAATGAGCAGTTCTTC. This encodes CASSSSRTGEINEQFF.

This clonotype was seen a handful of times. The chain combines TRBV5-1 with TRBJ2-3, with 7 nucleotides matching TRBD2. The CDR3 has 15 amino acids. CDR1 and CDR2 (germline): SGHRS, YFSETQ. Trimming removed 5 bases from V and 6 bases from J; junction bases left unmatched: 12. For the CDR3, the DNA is TGCGCCAGCAGGCGAGGACTAGGTGTCCCGGATACGCAGTATTTT. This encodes CASRRGLGVPDTQYF. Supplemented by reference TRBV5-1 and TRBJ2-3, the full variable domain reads KAGVTQTPRYLIKTRGQQVTLSCSPISGHRSVSWYQQTPGQGLQFLFEYFSETQRNKGNFPGRFSGRQFSNSRSEMNVSTLELGDSALYLCASRRGLGVPDTQYFGPGTRLTVL.

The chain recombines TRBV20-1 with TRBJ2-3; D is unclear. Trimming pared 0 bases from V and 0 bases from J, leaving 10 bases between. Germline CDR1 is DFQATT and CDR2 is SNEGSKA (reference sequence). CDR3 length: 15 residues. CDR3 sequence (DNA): TGCAGTGCTAGAGATTCGCGGTTCAGCACAGATACGCAGTATTTT. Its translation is CSARDSRFSTDTQYF.

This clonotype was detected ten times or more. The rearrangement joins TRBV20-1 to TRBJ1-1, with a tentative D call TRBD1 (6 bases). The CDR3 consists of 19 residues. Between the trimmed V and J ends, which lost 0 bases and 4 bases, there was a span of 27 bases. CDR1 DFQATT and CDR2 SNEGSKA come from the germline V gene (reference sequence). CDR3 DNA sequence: TGCAGTGCTAGAGATCGAGATTTGACAGGAGGCAAGGGAGGCACTGAAGCTTTCTTT. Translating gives CSARDRDLTGGKGGTEAFF.

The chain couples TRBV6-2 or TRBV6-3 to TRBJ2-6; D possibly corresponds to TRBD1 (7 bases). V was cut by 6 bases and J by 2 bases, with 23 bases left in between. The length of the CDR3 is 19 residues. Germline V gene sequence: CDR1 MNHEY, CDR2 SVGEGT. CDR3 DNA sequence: TGTGCCAGCAGCAGGACCCAGACAGGGACTTTTGCTGGGGCCAACGTCCTGACTTTC. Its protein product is CASSRTQTGTFAGANVLTF.

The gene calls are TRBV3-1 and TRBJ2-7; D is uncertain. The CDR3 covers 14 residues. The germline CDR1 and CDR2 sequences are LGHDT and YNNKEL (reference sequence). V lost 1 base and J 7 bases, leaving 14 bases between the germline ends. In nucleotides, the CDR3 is TGTGCCAGCAGCCAAGGCCCTTCGGTGGGGGAGCAGTACTTC. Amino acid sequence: CASSQGPSVGEQYF.

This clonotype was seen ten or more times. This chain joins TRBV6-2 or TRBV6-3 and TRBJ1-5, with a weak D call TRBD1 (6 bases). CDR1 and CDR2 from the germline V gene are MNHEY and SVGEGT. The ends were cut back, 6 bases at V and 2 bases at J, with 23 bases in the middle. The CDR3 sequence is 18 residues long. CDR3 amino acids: CASREYRETFGGNQPQHF. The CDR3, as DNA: TGTGCCAGCAGAGAGTACAGGGAAACTTTCGGGGGCAATCAGCCCCAGCATTTT.

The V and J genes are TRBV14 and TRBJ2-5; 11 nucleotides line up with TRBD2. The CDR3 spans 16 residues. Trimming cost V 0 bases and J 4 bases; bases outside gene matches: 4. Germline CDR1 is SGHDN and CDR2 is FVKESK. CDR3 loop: CASSQDQLAGVETQYF. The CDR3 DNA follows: TGTGCCAGCAGCCAAGATCAACTAGCGGGAGTAGAGACCCAGTACTTC.

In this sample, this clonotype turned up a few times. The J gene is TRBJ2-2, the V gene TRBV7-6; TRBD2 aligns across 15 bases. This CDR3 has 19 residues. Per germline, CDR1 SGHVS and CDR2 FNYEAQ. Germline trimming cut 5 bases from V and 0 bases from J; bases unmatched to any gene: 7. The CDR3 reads CASSPRGLAGGSNTGELFF. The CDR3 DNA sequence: TGTGCCAGCAGCCCTCGTGGACTAGCGGGAGGGTCGAACACCGGGGAGCTGTTTTTT.

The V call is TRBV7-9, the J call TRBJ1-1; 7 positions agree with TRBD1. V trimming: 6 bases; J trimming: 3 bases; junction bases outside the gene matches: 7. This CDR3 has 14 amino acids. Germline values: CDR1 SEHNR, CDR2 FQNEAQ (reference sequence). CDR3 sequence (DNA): TGTGCCAGCAGTTTATCAGGGGGACACACTGAAGCTTTCTTT. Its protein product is CASSLSGGHTEAFF.

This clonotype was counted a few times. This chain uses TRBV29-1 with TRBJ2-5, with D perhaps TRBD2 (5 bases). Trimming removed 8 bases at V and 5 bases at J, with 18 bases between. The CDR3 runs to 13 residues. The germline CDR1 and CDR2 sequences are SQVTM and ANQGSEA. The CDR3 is CSIRGEPGETQYF. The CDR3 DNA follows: TGCAGCATCCGGGGAGAACCCGGGGAGACCCAGTACTTC. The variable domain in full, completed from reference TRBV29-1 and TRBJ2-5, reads SAVISQKPSRDICQRGTSLTIQCQVDSQVTMMFWYRQQPGQSLTLIATANQGSEATYESGFVIDKFPISRPNLTFSTLTVSNMSPEDSSIYLCSIRGEPGETQYFGPGTRLLVL.

CDR3 nucleotide sequence: TGCGCCAGCACCCGGGGAACGGGCCCAGATACGCAGTATTTT. Its protein is CASTRGTGPDTQYF. V gene TRBV4-1 combines with J gene TRBJ2-3, with TRBD2 as a possible D gene (5 bases). V was cut by 7 bases and J by 4 bases, with 15 bases left in between. The germline CDR1 and CDR2 sequences are MGHRA and YSYEKL. The CDR3 has 14 residues.

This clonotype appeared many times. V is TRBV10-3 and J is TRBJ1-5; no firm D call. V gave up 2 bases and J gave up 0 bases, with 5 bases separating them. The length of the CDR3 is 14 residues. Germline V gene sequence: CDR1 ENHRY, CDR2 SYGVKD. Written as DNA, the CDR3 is TGTGCCATCAGTGAGGTGGGTAGCAATCAGCCCCAGCATTTT. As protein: CAISEVGSNQPQHF.

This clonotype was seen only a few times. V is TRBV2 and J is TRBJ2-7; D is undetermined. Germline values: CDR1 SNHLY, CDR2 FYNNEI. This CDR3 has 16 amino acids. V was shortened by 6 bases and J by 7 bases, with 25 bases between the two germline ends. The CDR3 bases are TGTGCCAGCAGCGAGTCAGTACGGAAACTCAAGAGGGAGCAGTACTTC. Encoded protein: CASSESVRKLKREQYF.

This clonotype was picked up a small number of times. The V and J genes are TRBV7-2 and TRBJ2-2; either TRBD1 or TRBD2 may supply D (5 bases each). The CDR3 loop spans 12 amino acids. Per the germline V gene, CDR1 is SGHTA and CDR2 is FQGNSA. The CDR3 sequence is CLAGTYTGELFF. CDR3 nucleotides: TGTCTCGCCGGGACGTACACCGGGGAGCTGTTTTTT.

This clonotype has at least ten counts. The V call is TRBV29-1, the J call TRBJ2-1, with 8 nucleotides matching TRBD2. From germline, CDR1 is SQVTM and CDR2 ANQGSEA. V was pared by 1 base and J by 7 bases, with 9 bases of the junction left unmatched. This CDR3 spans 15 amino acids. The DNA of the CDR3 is TGCAGCGTTGAAGGAGGCGGGGGGACCCTAAATGAGCAGTTCTTC. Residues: CSVEGGGGTLNEQFF.

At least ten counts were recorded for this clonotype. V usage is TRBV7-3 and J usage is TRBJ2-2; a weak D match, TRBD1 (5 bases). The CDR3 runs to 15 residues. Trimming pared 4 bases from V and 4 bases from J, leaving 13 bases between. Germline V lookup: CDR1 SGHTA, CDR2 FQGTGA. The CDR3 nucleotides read TGTGCCAGCAGCTCAACAGGACACGGCACCGGGGAGCTGTTTTTT. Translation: CASSSTGHGTGELFF.

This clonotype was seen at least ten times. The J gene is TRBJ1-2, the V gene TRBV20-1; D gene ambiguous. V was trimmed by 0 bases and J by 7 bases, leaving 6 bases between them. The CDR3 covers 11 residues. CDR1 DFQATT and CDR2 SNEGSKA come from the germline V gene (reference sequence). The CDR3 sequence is CSARDRGGYTF. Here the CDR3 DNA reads TGCAGTGCTAGAGATCGGGGTGGCTACACCTTC.

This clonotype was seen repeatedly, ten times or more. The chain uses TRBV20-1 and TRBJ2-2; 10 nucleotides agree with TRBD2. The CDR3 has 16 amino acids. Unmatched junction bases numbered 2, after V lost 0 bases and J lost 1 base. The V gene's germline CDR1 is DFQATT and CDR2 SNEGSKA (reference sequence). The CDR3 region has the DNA TGCAGTGCTAGAGATCGACTAGCGGGGAACACCGGGGAGCTGTTTTTT. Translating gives CSARDRLAGNTGELFF.

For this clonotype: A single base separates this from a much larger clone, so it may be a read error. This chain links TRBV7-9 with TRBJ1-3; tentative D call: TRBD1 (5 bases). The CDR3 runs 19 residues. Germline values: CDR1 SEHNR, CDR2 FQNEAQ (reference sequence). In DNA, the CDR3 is TGTACCAGCAGCTCGATTCTAGGGGCGGACTTAACCTCTGGAAACACCATATATTTT. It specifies CTSSSILGADLTSGNTIYF.

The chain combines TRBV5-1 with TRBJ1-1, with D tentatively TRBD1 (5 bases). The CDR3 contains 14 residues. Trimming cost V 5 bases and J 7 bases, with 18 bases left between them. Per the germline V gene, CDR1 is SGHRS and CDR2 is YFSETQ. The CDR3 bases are TGCGCCAGCAGTCTGGGGCAGGATCAGGGTGAAGCTTTCTTT. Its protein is CASSLGQDQGEAFF.

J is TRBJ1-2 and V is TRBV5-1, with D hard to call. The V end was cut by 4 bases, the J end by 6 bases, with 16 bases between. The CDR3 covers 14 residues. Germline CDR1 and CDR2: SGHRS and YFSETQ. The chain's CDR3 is CASSLDILTNGYTF. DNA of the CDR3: TGCGCCAGCAGCCTAGACATACTAACTAATGGCTACACCTTC.

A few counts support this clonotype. CDR3 loop: CASSSDRAVMGGEQFF. The DNA for the CDR3 is TGTGCCAGCAGCTCGGACAGGGCGGTAATGGGTGGTGAGCAGTTCTTC. The V gene is TRBV14, the J gene TRBJ2-1; 8 positions agree with TRBD1. V shed 5 bases, J shed 9 bases, and the junction held 15 bases outside the gene matches. The CDR3 spans 16 residues. The germline V gene has CDR1 SGHDN and CDR2 FVKESK.